The clone carrying this T cell receptor beta chain was recorded a few times. What it recognizes is unknown. The assay was immunoSEQ multiplex PCR, and TCRdb's table has in-frame clones only and misses some. This table holds 72,000 or so clones, less than 90% found once. The data were obtained in a study of T cells in localized non-small cell lung cancer. Whole-study results and caveats: When the top 100 tumor clones were examined, a median around 61 of them also appeared in the adjacent lung, which was paired and uninvolved.

Germline values: CDR1 LNHDA, CDR2 SQIVND (reference sequence). The CDR3 is 15 residues long. The ends were cut back, 3 bases at V and 9 bases at J, with 20 bases in the middle. The specimen was peripheral blood, collected before any cancer treatment. The chain combines TRBV19 with TRBJ1-1; D is perhaps TRBD1 (5 bases). The receptor comes from a male donor aged 60 or over with stage III squamous cell lung carcinoma. CDR3 in DNA: TGTGCCAGTAGTATGGGCCGAAGCCAGGGAAGTAAAGCTTTCTTT. It yields the protein CASSMGRSQGSKAFF.